This TCR beta chain comes out of a study of blood T cell repertoires in COVID-19. Per germline, CDR1 MRHNA and CDR2 SNTAGT. V lost 4 bases and J lost 0; bases outside the gene matches: 4. The CDR3 is 16 amino acids. Participant ages covered about 18 to 95 years across 24 US areas. TCRdb's copy holds only in-frame clones and misses some; the assay was immunoSEQ multiplex PCR. This table has 130,000 or so clones, about 88% appearing once. This clone was observed once. This chain joins TRBV6-4 and TRBJ2-1; TRBD2 matches at 9 bases. This receptor was taken from a man aged 35-49 years with acute COVID-19. The sample taken for sequencing was PBMCs or T cells enriched from blood (not recorded which). The CDR3 region has the DNA TGTGCCAGCAGTGCCAGCGGGGGGAGCTCCTACAATGAGCAGTTCTTC. Amino acid sequence: CASSASGGSSYNEQFF.